This T cell receptor beta chain was recorded in a study of blood T cell repertoires in COVID-19. This CDR3 is built from 16 residues. J gave up 2 bases and V 4 bases, and 9 bases lay outside the gene matches. Per the germline V gene, CDR1 is SGHRS and CDR2 is YFSETQ. Repertoires were generated with immunoSEQ multiplex PCR, while TCRdb's copy carries only in-frame clones and drops some. This table has around 30,000 clones, just over 85% appearing once. The sample comprised peripheral blood. The chain has TRBV5-1 and TRBJ2-3; 8 bases are shared with TRBD2. This clonotype was obtained from a woman at least 80 years old with active or convalescent COVID-19. CDR3 nucleotides: TGCGCCAGCAGCCCGGAAGCGGGGGTAAACACAGATACGCAGTATTTT. Translated: CASSPEAGVNTDTQYF. Combining the CDR3 with reference TRBV5-1 and TRBJ2-3 gives the whole variable domain KAGVTQTPRYLIKTRGQQVTLSCSPISGHRSVSWYQQTPGQGLQFLFEYFSETQRNKGNFPGRFSGRQFSNSRSEMNVSTLELGDSALYLCASSPEAGVNTDTQYFGPGTRLTVL.